What follows are 21 T cell receptor beta chains derived from one specimen sequenced in a study of glioma-infiltrating T cells. TCR alpha and beta CDR3 regions were amplified from RNA using iRepertoire nested multiplex PCR. MiXCR, run by TCRdb on the multiplex PCR reads, gives a single entry per CDR3 protein. The sample has approximately 12,000 distinct CDR3 sequences; 26% are singletons. The source material was glioma tissue, nonneoplastic brain tissue, or PBMCs (not recorded which). The receptors derive from a human donor with low-grade glioma or glioblastoma, undergoing nonglioma brain surgery, or in good health (not recorded which).

About this clonotype itself: A much larger clone differs from this one at a single base, so this may be a read error. The rearrangement links TRBV3-1 to TRBJ2-7; D ambiguous. Germline V gives CDR1 LGHDT, CDR2 YNNKEL (reference sequence). The CDR3 length is 14 residues. Trimming pared 2 bases from V and 0 bases from J, leaving 8 bases between. CDR3 sequence reads: CASSQFRSSYEQYF. Here the CDR3 DNA reads TGTGCCAGCAGCCAATTCAGGAGCTCCTACGAGCAGTACTTC.

In this sample, this clonotype turned up many times. V is TRBV7-2 and J is TRBJ1-3, with D maybe TRBD1 (5 bases). V shed 2 bases and J shed 0 bases, with 8 bases lying between them. The CDR3 has 15 residues. The germline V gene encodes CDR1 SGHTA and CDR2 FQGNSA. The CDR3 loop reads CASSLFQGSGNTIYF. CDR3 DNA sequence: TGTGCCAGCAGCTTATTCCAGGGCTCTGGAAACACCATATATTTT. Complete variable domain (other parts from reference TRBV7-2 and TRBJ1-3): GAGVSQSPSNKVTEKGKDVELRCDPISGHTALYWYRQSLGQGLEFLIYFQGNSAPDKSGLPSDRFSAERTGGSVSTLTIQRTQQEDSAVYLCASSLFQGSGNTIYFGEGSWLTVV.

The chain carries TRBV12-3 or TRBV12-4 and TRBJ1-5; D is unclear. The CDR3 is made up of 14 amino acids. The V gene lost 3 bases and the J gene lost 3 bases, with 9 bases spanning the gap. This CDR3 reads CASSLAGDNQPQHF. In nucleotides, the CDR3 is TGTGCCAGCAGTTTGGCCGGAGACAATCAGCCCCAGCATTTT.

This chain joins TRBV12-3 or TRBV12-4 and TRBJ2-5; TRBD1 agrees at 9 bases. V lost 7 bases and J lost 5; bases outside the gene matches: 11. The CDR3 consists of 15 residues. The CDR3 protein is CASTLTGGREETQYF. CDR3 sequence (DNA): TGTGCCAGCACCTTAACAGGGGGCCGCGAGGAGACCCAGTACTTC.

This clonotype was recorded a few times. The gene calls are TRBV2 and TRBJ1-1; 7 bases line up with TRBD1. This CDR3 spans 15 amino acids. V was pared by 3 bases and J by 1 base, with 5 bases of the junction left unmatched. Germline V gene data show CDR1 as SNHLY and CDR2 as FYNNEI. The CDR3 is CASSDQGVWNTEAFF. CDR3 sequence (DNA): TGTGCCAGCAGTGATCAGGGGGTTTGGAACACTGAAGCTTTCTTT. Full variable domain (missing parts from reference TRBV2 and TRBJ1-1): EPEVTQTPSHQVTQMGQEVILRCVPISNHLYFYWYRQILGQKVEFLVSFYNNEISEKSEIFDDQFSVERPDGSNFTLKIRSTKLEDSAMYFCASSDQGVWNTEAFFGQGTRLTVV.

As for this clonotype: A much more abundant neighbour one base away suggests this may be a read error. The V gene is TRBV7-2, the J gene TRBJ2-7; D may correspond to TRBD1 or TRBD2 (6 bases each). V lost 2 bases to trimming and J lost 3 bases, with 17 bases between them. Germline V CDR1 and CDR2: SGHTA, FQGNSA. This CDR3 is 16 amino acids long. The CDR3 is CASSLFGGGAVYEQYF. In nucleotides, the CDR3 is TGTGCCAGCAGCTTATTCGGGGGCGGGGCCGTCTACGAGCAGTACTTC.

This clonotype is judged medium-sized. The genes are TRBV6-1 and TRBJ2-1; a possible D gene is TRBD1 (6 bases). The V end was cut by 7 bases, the J end by 0 bases, with 13 bases between. CDR3 length: 15 residues. From germline, CDR1 is MNHNS and CDR2 SASEGT. CDR3 sequence: CASKSQGSSYNEQFF. CDR3 in DNA: TGTGCCAGCAAATCACAGGGCAGCTCCTACAATGAGCAGTTCTTC.

This clonotype is medium-sized within its sample. CDR3 in amino acids: CSASGISGEQFF. In nucleotides, the CDR3 is TGCAGTGCTAGCGGGATTTCGGGTGAGCAGTTCTTC. This chain connects TRBV20-1 to TRBJ2-1; tentatively, D is TRBD2 (5 bases). The CDR3 spans 12 residues. CDR1 and CDR2 from the germline V gene are DFQATT and SNEGSKA (reference sequence). The germline V and J ends were trimmed by 3 bases and 9 bases, with 12 bases remaining between them.

The J gene is TRBJ2-5, the V gene TRBV3-1; 12 positions agree with TRBD2. Unmatched junction bases numbered 15, after V lost 2 bases and J lost 5 bases. The CDR3 sequence is 19 residues long. CDR1 and CDR2 from the germline V gene are LGHDT and YNNKEL (reference sequence). CDR3 sequence reads: CASSQNLAGGPADRETQYF. CDR3 coding DNA: TGTGCCAGCAGCCAAAACCTAGCGGGAGGGCCCGCGGACCGGGAGACCCAGTACTTC.

The chain employs TRBV18 and TRBJ2-1; D may be TRBD1 or TRBD2 (6 bases each). Trimming shortened V by 0 bases and J by 4 bases, and 10 bases separated the two germline ends. This CDR3 contains 15 residues. Germline V gene data show CDR1 as KGHSH and CDR2 as LQKENI. The CDR3 reads CASSPPGGSYNEQFF. CDR3 nucleotides: TGTGCCAGCTCACCACCGGGGGGCTCTTACAATGAGCAGTTCTTC.

This clonotype has ten or more counts. V usage is TRBV3-1 and J usage is TRBJ1-5; D is unresolved. Germline values: CDR1 LGHDT, CDR2 YNNKEL (reference sequence). CDR3 length: 12 residues. With 0 bases removed from V and 7 bases from J, the gap between germline ends came to 4 bases. The CDR3 DNA follows: TGTGCCAGCAGCCAAGATAAGCAGCCCCAGCATTTT. Protein: CASSQDKQPQHF. Combining the CDR3 with reference TRBV3-1 and TRBJ1-5 gives the whole variable domain DTAVSQTPKYLVTQMGNDKSIKCEQNLGHDTMYWYKQDSKKFLKIMFSYNNKELIINETVPNRFSPKSPDKAHLNLHINSLELGDSAVYFCASSQDKQPQHFGDGTRLSIL.

The chain combines TRBV4-1 with TRBJ2-7, with 7 bases fitting TRBD2. This CDR3 comprises 17 residues. V was clipped by 0 bases and J by 3 bases; unmatched bases: 11. Germline loops: CDR1 MGHRA, CDR2 YSYEKL. This CDR3 reads CASSQDPNAGGNYEQYF. The CDR3 nucleotides are TGCGCCAGCAGCCAAGACCCCAACGCCGGGGGGAACTACGAGCAGTACTTC.

This clonotype was seen repeatedly, ten times or more. In DNA, the CDR3 is TGTGCCTGGAGGGACACATCTAACTATGGCTACACCTTC. Translated: CAWRDTSNYGYTF. The chain is built from TRBV30 and TRBJ1-2; a possible D gene is TRBD1 (5 bases). The CDR3 has 13 residues. Trimming removed 3 bases at V and 0 bases at J, with 8 bases between. Germline CDR1 is GTSNPN and CDR2 is SVGIG (reference sequence).

V gene TRBV5-1 combines with J gene TRBJ1-2; D unclear. The CDR3 sequence is 13 residues long. The V and J ends lost 4 bases and 9 bases respectively, with 16 bases between them. Germline V CDR1 and CDR2: SGHRS, YFSETQ. The CDR3 loop reads CASSPDGLISYTF. The CDR3 DNA follows: TGCGCCAGCAGCCCTGACGGGCTTATAAGCTACACCTTC.

V usage is TRBV7-3 and J usage is TRBJ2-1; 11 bases align to TRBD2. There are 18 residues in the CDR3. The V gene end was trimmed by 4 bases and the J gene end by 3 bases; junction bases not matched to a gene: 11. The V gene's germline CDR1 is SGHTA and CDR2 FQGTGA. The CDR3 DNA is TGTGCCAGCAGCTCTAGCGGGGGGCGGAGGTTTCTCTACAATGAGCAGTTCTTC. It yields the protein CASSSSGGRRFLYNEQFF.

This clonotype was seen many times. The chain uses TRBV19 and TRBJ2-7; D could derive from TRBD1 or TRBD2 (5 bases each). The CDR3 totals 14 residues. Germline CDR1 LNHDA, CDR2 SQIVND (reference sequence). V lost 3 bases and J lost 3, with 12 bases in between. As DNA, the CDR3 is TGTGCCAGTAGTATTGGGGGTGTTGGCTACGAGCAGTACTTC. Protein product: CASSIGGVGYEQYF.

This clonotype was seen repeatedly, ten times or more. The J gene is TRBJ2-3, the V gene TRBV6-4, with 8 nucleotides matching TRBD2. Germline-derived CDR1 and CDR2 are MRHNA and SNTAGT. Trimming removed 0 bases from V and 2 bases from J; junction bases left unmatched: 1. The CDR3 has 15 residues. In DNA form, the CDR3 reads TGTGCCAGCAGTGACTCTAGCGGGAACACAGATACGCAGTATTTT. This sequence encodes CASSDSSGNTDTQYF.

This clonotype occurred many times. V usage is TRBV7-2 and J usage is TRBJ1-5; possibly TRBD1 for D (6 bases). This CDR3 has 15 amino acids. Per germline, CDR1 SGHTA and CDR2 FQGNSA. Trimming took 5 bases from V and 5 from J, leaving 16 bases between them. The CDR3 nucleotides read TGTGCCAGCAGCCTGTTGGGCAGGGGTGATCAGCCCCAGCATTTT. Translated: CASSLLGRGDQPQHF.

By share of the sample, this clonotype is medium-sized. The chain joins TRBV7-3 to TRBJ1-1; no reliable D call. Germline CDR1 is SGHTA and CDR2 is FQGTGA. The germline V and J ends were trimmed by 5 bases and 1 base, with 8 bases remaining between them. This CDR3 has 13 amino acids. The DNA for the CDR3 is TGTGCCAGCAGCCTATCGAGGAACACTGAAGCTTTCTTT. Translated, it gives CASSLSRNTEAFF.

Many counts were recorded for this clonotype. The chain links TRBV20-1 to TRBJ2-5, with no clear D. Germline V gene data show CDR1 as DFQATT and CDR2 as SNEGSKA (reference sequence). The CDR3 contains 13 residues. V was clipped by 3 bases and J by 1 base, with 9 bases between them. Written as DNA, the CDR3 is TGCAGTGCTAGTGGGCAGACCCAAGAGACCCAGTACTTC. It yields the protein CSASGQTQETQYF.

The J gene is TRBJ2-7, the V gene TRBV5-1; 7 nucleotides align to TRBD2. This CDR3 has 15 residues. With V trimmed by 0 bases and J by 0 bases, 3 bases remained unmatched. The germline CDR1 and CDR2 sequences are SGHRS and YFSETQ. DNA for the CDR3: TGCGCCAGCAGCTTGGAGGGAGGGAACTCCTACGAGCAGTACTTC. This translates into CASSLEGGNSYEQYF.